The sequence of this T cell receptor (beta chain) was determined in a study of T cell changes during pregnancy in multiple sclerosis. Profiling relied on immunoSEQ multiplex PCR, and the TCRdb table lists in-frame clones only, not all of them. The data contain about 110,000 clones, approximately 91% of them seen just once; the ten biggest clones take up approximately 3.5%. Trimming at V came to 0 bases and at J to 6 bases, leaving 5 bases not matched to a gene. This CDR3 has 14 residues. Germline V gene data show CDR1 as SGHRS and CDR2 as YFSETQ. This receptor was obtained from a female donor with multiple sclerosis, enrolled in a pregnancy study. The sequencing used peripheral blood, collected after pregnancy. This chain connects TRBV5-1 to TRBJ1-2; 7 nucleotides align to TRBD1. DNA for the CDR3: TGCGCCAGCAGCTTGGGGGACAGCTTCCATGGCTACACCTTC. It specifies CASSLGDSFHGYTF.